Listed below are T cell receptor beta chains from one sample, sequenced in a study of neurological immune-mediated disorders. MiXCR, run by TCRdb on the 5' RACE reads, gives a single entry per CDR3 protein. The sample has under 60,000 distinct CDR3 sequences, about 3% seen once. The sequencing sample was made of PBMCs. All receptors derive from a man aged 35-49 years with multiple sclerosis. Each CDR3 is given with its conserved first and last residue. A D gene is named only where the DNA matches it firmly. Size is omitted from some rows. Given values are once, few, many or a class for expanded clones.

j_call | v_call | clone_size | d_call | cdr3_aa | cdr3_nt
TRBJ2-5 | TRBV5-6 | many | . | CASSSPRGDRGETQYF | TGTGCCAGCAGCTCGCCGAGGGGGGACCGGGGCGAGACCCAGTACTTC
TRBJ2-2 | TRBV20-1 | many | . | CSARDGGGAGELFF | TGCAGTGCTAGAGATGGGGGAGGTGCCGGGGAGCTGTTTTTT
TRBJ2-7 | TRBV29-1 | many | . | CSGTGKGNYEQYF | TGCAGCGGAACAGGGAAGGGGAACTACGAGCAGTACTTC
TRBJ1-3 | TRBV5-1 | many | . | CASSLKPAGSGNTIYF | TGCGCCAGCAGCTTGAAACCCGCGGGGTCTGGAAACACCATATATTTT
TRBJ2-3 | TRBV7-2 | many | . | CASSLEAGTSTDTQYF | TGTGCCAGCAGCTTAGAGGCGGGGACCAGCACAGATACGCAGTATTTT
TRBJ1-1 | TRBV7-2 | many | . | CASSSIGRMNTEAFF | TGTGCCAGCAGCTCTATTGGACGGATGAACACTGAAGCTTTCTTT
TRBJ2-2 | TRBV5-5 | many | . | CASSQHQTGELFF | TGTGCCAGCAGCCAACACCAAACCGGGGAGCTGTTTTTT
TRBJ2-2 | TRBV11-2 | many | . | CASSFGRRNTGELFF | TGTGCCAGCAGCTTCGGGCGGAGGAACACCGGGGAGCTGTTTTTT
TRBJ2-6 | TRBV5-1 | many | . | CASSLQGVGGANVLTF | TGCGCCAGCAGTCTTCAGGGTGTCGGTGGGGCCAACGTCCTGACTTTC
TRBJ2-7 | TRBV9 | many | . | CASSVAGARDEQYF | TGTGCCAGCAGCGTGGCGGGGGCCCGGGACGAGCAGTACTTC
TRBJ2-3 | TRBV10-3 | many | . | CAISDGGGDTDTQYF | TGTGCCATCAGTGACGGAGGGGGAGACACAGATACGCAGTATTTT
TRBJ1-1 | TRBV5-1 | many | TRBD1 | CASSQQQGLDTEAFF | TGCGCCAGCAGCCAACAACAGGGGTTGGACACTGAAGCTTTCTTT
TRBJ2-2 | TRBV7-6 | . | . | CASSLGQGGTGELFF | TGTGCCAGCAGCTTAGGCCAGGGGGGAACCGGGGAGCTGTTTTTT
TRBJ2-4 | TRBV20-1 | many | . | CSARDGGAKNIQYF | TGCAGTGCTAGAGATGGAGGGGCCAAAAACATTCAGTACTTC
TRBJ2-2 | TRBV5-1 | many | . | CASSQAGQGNTGELFF | TGCGCCAGCAGCCAAGCTGGCCAGGGGAACACCGGGGAGCTGTTTTTT
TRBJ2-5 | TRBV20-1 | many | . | CSAREGDAETQYF | TGCAGTGCTAGAGAAGGGGACGCAGAGACCCAGTACTTC